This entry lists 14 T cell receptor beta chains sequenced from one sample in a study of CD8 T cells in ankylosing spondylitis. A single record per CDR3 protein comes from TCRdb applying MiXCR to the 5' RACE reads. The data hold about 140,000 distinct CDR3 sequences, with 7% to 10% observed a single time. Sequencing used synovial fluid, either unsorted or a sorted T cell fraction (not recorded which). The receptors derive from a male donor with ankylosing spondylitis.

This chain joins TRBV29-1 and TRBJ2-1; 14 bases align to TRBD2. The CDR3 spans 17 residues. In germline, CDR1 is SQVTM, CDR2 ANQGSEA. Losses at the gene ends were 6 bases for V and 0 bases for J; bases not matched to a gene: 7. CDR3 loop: CSVRTSGRPDSYNEQFF. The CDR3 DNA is TGCAGCGTGCGGACTAGCGGGAGGCCCGACTCCTACAATGAGCAGTTCTTC.

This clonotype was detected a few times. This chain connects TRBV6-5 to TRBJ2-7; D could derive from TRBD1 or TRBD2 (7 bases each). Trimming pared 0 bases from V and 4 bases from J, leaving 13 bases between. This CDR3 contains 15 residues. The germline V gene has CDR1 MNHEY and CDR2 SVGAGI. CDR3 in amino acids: CASSYSLQGGYEQYF. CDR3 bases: TGTGCCAGCAGTTACTCGCTGCAGGGGGGGTACGAGCAGTACTTC.

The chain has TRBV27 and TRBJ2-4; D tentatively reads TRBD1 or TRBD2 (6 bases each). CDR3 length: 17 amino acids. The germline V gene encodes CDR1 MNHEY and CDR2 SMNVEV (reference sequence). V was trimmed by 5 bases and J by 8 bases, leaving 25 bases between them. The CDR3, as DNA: TGTGCCAGCAGTCTATACCCCCCCGGGGGCGTGGGAGACATTCAGTACTTC. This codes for CASSLYPPGGVGDIQYF.

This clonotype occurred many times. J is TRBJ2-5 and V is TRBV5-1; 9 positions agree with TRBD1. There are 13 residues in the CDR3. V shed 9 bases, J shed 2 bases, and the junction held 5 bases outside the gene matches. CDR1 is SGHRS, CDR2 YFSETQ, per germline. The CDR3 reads CATAGQGQETQYF. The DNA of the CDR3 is TGCGCCACAGCGGGACAGGGACAAGAGACCCAGTACTTC.

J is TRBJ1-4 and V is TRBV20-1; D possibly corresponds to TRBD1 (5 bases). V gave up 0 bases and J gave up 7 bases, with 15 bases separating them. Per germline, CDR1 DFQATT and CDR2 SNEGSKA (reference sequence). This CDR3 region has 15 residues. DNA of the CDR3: TGCAGTGCTAGAGATTCCCGGGACCTTGGTGAAAAACTGTTTTTT. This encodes CSARDSRDLGEKLFF.

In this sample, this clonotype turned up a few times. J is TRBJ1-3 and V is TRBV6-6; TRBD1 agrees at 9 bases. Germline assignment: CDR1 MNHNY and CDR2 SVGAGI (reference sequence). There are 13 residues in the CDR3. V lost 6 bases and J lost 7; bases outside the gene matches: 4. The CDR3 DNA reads TGTGCCAGCAGGGGACAGGGCTGGAACACCATATATTTT. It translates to CASRGQGWNTIYF.

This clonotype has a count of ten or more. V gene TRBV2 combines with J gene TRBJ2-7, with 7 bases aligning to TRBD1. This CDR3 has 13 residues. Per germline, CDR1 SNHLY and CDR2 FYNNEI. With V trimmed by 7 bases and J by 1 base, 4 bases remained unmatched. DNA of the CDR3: TGTGCCAGCAATCGGGACAGATCCTACGAGCAGTACTTC. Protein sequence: CASNRDRSYEQYF.

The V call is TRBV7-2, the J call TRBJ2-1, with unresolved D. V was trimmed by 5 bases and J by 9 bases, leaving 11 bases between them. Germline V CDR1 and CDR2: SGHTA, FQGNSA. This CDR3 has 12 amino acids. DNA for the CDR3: TGTGCCAGCAGCCTTGCTAAGGGTGAGCAGTTCTTC. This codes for CASSLAKGEQFF.

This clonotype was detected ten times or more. The CDR3 is CASSPALGSYNSPLHF. CDR3 nucleotides: TGCGCCAGCAGCCCCGCCCTGGGGTCCTATAATTCACCCCTCCACTTT. The chain employs TRBV4-3 and TRBJ1-6; D remains ambiguous. Trimming removed 4 bases at V and 1 base at J, with 11 bases between. The CDR3 length is 16 residues. Germline assignment: CDR1 LGHNA and CDR2 YSLEER.

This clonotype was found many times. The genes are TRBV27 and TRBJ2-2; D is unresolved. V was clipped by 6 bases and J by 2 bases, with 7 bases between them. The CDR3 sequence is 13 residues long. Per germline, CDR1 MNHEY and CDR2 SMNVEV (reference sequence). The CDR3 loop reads CASRSGNTGELFF. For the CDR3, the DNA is TGTGCCAGCAGATCGGGTAACACCGGGGAGCTGTTTTTT.

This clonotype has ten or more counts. The CDR3 DNA is TGTGCCAGCAGCTTTAGCGGGAGGGGCACAGATACGCAGTATTTT. It codes for CASSFSGRGTDTQYF. This chain connects TRBV9 to TRBJ2-3; 11 bases fit TRBD2. J gave up 1 base and V 4 bases, and 2 bases lay outside the gene matches. Germline CDR1 is SGDLS and CDR2 is YYNGEE. The length of the CDR3 is 15 residues.

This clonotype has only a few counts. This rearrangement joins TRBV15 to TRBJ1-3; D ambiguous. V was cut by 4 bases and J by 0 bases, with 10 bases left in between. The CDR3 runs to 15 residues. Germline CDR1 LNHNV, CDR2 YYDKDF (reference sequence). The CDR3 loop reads CATSNPSVSGNTIYF. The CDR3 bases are TGTGCCACCAGCAATCCCTCGGTCTCTGGAAACACCATATATTTT.

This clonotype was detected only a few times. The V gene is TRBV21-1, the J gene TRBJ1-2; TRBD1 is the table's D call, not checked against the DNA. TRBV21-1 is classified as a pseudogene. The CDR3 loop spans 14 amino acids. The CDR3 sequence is CASRRGDIGYGYTF. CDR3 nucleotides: TGTGCCAGCAGAAGGGGCGACATAGGCTATGGCTACACCTTC.

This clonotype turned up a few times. Here the CDR3 reads CASKDSQETQYF. Here the CDR3 DNA reads TGCGCCAGCAAAGACAGCCAAGAGACCCAGTACTTC. The rearrangement links TRBV5-1 to TRBJ2-5; a possible D gene is TRBD1 (5 bases). The germline V and J ends were trimmed by 6 bases and 1 base, with 7 bases remaining between them. Germline lookup yields CDR1 SGHRS and CDR2 YFSETQ. This CDR3 contains 12 residues.